The present entry profiles one TCR beta chain with its context. The sample holds a few counts of this clone. Its cognate antigen has yet to be identified. Per-base qualities were not stored, and no clone one base away is much larger. The germline V gene (reference sequence) specifies MNHEY as CDR1 and SMNVEV as CDR2. The CDR3, cysteine through phenylalanine, is 12 amino acids long. The sequence is cut down to CDR3 DNA, 36 bases in frame from base 1. This sample stems from a study of cytomegalovirus exposure and HLA in healthy donors (TCRdb year 2017). About the investigation overall: According to an earlier analysis of a few hundred of the donors, about 180 million T cells yielded some 110 million unique TCR beta sequences and around 300 Gb of sequence data. About 280 gigabases of sequencing data and approximately 84 million unique TCR sequences were included in an early release covering about 600 HLA-typed donors. Of the 300 to 450 genotyped donors, 65% to 90% fell in the genetic ancestry cluster associated with self-reported Caucasian donors. The aim of the study was to test whether cataloging public T cell receptors could identify signatures of past pathogen exposure. The study used immunosequencing to profile the T cell repertoires of 600 to 850 subjects and linked those repertoires to cytomegalovirus serostatus. Along with the approximately 670-subject first cohort, a separate validation cohort of 120 different subjects was used. High-throughput TCR immunosequencing, statistical association of individual TCRs with disease status, and machine learning were combined to predict cytomegalovirus infection status. A later analysis re-analyzed previously published TCR beta repertoires from 666 donors and added high-resolution HLA genotyping to study TCR occurrence patterns. Rather than using new phenotypic data, the later analysis identified candidate immune exposures from TCR beta sequences and from how often those sequences occurred across donors. An earlier analysis of fewer than 700 of the donors applied high-throughput TCR beta sequencing to assess whether each TCR beta V gene segment acted as functional or pseudogenic. Alongside the repertoire data, information on donor age, sex, ethnicity and CMV serostatus was compiled. In a later genetic analysis, genome-wide SNP genotypes for about 65% of the roughly 700 donors were used, and that subset was treated as a discovery cohort. Every discovery cohort repertoire had been produced on one sequencing platform. HLA typing included class I and class II loci at four-digit resolution. Typing coverage varied by locus: roughly 620-640 donors for A, B, C, DRB1 and DQB1; approximately 560 for DQA1; more than 600 for DPA1; more than 450 for DPB1. Roughly five DR-DQ haplotypes were handled as single units for association and clustering because linkage in the cohort was strong. Among over 350 genotyped donors of the cohort, an average of approximately 240,000 unique TCR beta nucleotide sequences were sequenced per donor, roughly 20% of them non-productive. Summary of the overall study and its limitations: Three of the identified cytomegalovirus-associated TCR beta chains were confirmed in vitro to be specific for cytomegalovirus antigens. Several of the top co-occurrence clusters appeared to be linked to parvovirus B19, influenza, CMV and Epstein-Barr virus, according to a later analysis. Compared with equally common non-associated chains, HLA-associated TCR beta chains in a later analysis were more clonally expanded and had lower generation probabilities. The earlier analysis of fewer than 750 of the donors excluded roughly 16 rarely observed V segments, including chromosome 9 orphons, because counts were too low. A total of fewer than 200 TCR beta chains were listed by the study as associated with cytomegalovirus. The presence/absence analyses assumed that sequencing depth was roughly uniform across donors, and that assumption may not be true. An earlier analysis of some 560 of the donors showed that most TCR beta V segments appeared in productive rearrangements either about 90% or about 30% of the time, which broadly matched IMGT annotations. Specific HLA alleles were associated with over 15,000 TCR beta sequences at a false discovery rate of 0.05 in a later analysis. While some public TCRs were present in many individuals, most TCR sequences turned up only very rarely across donors. A further reported finding was that TCR beta sequences accurately predicted the HLA-A and HLA-B alleles for most subjects in the first cohort. An association between a missense DCLRE1C variant and V-gene and J-gene trimming of TCR beta chains was found in a later genetic analysis and replicated in an independent cohort. This cohort had only TCR beta chains sequenced, and the lack of alpha or paired-chain data limited which features could be detected. When HLA alleles, especially DR and DQ, strongly co-occurred, TCR associations were difficult to assign to individual alleles. Because the 87-base-pair reads could not distinguish some IMGT-functional V segments, including TRBV6-2 and TRBV6-3, those segments were excluded. Compared with the 666-donor mean, donors in an Asian-associated ancestry cluster had fewer N-insertions in productive TCRs, according to a later genetic analysis. CMV serostatus was the only immune exposure information available for the cohort. Correlated functional status among segregating V segments might reflect linkage disequilibrium, but an unknown experimental factor could not be ruled out. According to the authors, the approach could potentially be generalized to other disease states and immunological phenotypes. Because HLA typing was missing for some donors at each locus, association tests included only the typed subset. According to a later analysis, TCR association rates differed among HLA loci, with DRB1 alleles showing the most associated TCRs and HLA-C alleles showing the fewest. A cluster of highly shared sequence variants was judged likely to be a technical artifact of the sequencing pipeline. The classifier was reported to diagnose cytomegalovirus status with high specificity and sensitivity in both the original and validation cohorts. According to a later analysis, most CMV-associated TCR beta chains appeared to be HLA-restricted, and the HLA associations seemed to be driven largely by CMV exposure.

The cohort was made up of around 720 healthy bone marrow donors. At the time of sampling, all cohort members were nominally healthy, though unrecorded immune exposures were likely present. The donor was CMV seronegative and belonged to the group of more than 300 seronegative cohort members. A peripheral blood sample was collected from each donor, and TCR beta sequencing was performed on peripheral blood mononuclear cells. The Qiagen DNeasy Blood Extraction Kit was used to extract genomic DNA from the blood cell samples. Libraries were constructed by the immunoSEQ multiplex PCR assay. A mixture of 60 forward primers for TCR Vbeta segments and 13 reverse primers for TCR Jbeta segments was used in the multiplex PCR. The CDR3 region of rearranged TCR beta genes was amplified from genomic DNA by a multiplex PCR assay. On the Illumina HiSeq System, the amplified TCR beta libraries were sequenced as 87-base-pair reads. The study's processing was this. In a later analysis, tens of millions of unique TCR beta chains were counted across the 650 to 750 repertoires, and roughly 10 million of these chains were shared by at least two donors. A nearest-neighbor algorithm error-corrected the raw reads and collapsed the reads into unique sequences, merging closely related sequences to remove PCR and sequencing errors. V, D and J gene segments were assigned by aligning CDR3 sequences to IMGT reference sequences. For a sequence to be retained, at least a six-nucleotide match to both a V gene segment and a J gene segment was required. Rearrangements were called productive when the CDR3 lacked stop codons and stayed in frame with V and J; all others were non-productive. Following IMGT convention, CDR3 was defined as the stretch from the second conserved V-encoded cysteine to the conserved J-encoded phenylalanine. In an earlier analysis of approximately 590 of the donors, sequences lacking an unambiguous match to a single V gene segment were excluded. In an earlier analysis of 450 to 750 of the donors, a V segment was called functional when productive rearrangements were above 56.7%, and segregating when the standard deviation between donors exceeded 5%. A statistical classification framework was built for diagnosing cytomegalovirus status from the catalog of TCR beta chain sequences. In a later analysis, TCR nucleotide sequences were compared against IMGT/GENE-DB human TR gene sequences so that V and J genes could be assigned. Using the TCRdist pipeline, a later analysis assigned CDR3 sequences along with most-parsimonious VDJ recombination scenarios. In a later analysis, each TCR beta chain was defined by its CDR3 amino acid sequence together with its V-gene family, and reads lacking a unique V-gene family were excluded. To address suspected cross-contamination and a sequencing artifact, a later analysis removed 450 to 700 highly shared, low-generation-probability nucleotide sequences. In a later analysis, a clonal expansion index for each public chain was calculated from normalized within-repertoire ranks of inferred template counts. In a later analysis, generation probabilities were computed using a VDJ recombination model fitted to out-of-frame rearrangements, and the results were checked against IGoR. Hypergeometric tests were used in a later analysis to score TCR-TCR, TCR-HLA and TCR-CMV co-occurrence, with a repertoire-size bias correction applied to the TCR pairs. To estimate false discovery rates, a later analysis permuted the HLA or CMV assignments 20 times. A later analysis grouped co-occurring TCRs with DBSCAN, adding TCRdist sequence similarity when clustering within HLA-allele-positive subsets. Repertoires with fewer than 30,000 or more than 120,000 public chains were left out of co-occurrence clustering, as were a few repertoires with anomalous nucleotide sharing. This is the immuneACCESS table as TCRdb keeps it, with only in-frame sequences that have V and J called. A part of the clones is gone; compared with another copy, unresolved V genes explain less than half, and the rest is unexplained. That table gives V, J and clone size, and the DNA gave D and trimming. Across this sample there are over 150,000 clones, with approximately 80% seen only once. The leading ten clones occupy 4% to 6% of the sample.

The receptor was isolated from a young man in good health and CMV-seronegative. The chain uses TRBV27 and TRBJ2-6; TRBD1 might be the D gene, on 5 matching bases. Sequencing input: PBMCs. The DNA reads as follows: TGTGCAGCAGGGTCTGGGGCCAACGTCCTGACTTTC. It specifies CAAGSGANVLTF.